What follows are 27 T cell receptor beta chains derived from one specimen sequenced in a study of T cells expressing NK-cell markers. From the 5' RACE reads, TCRdb lists one entry per CDR3 protein and no DNA. Its clone listing holds some 150,000 distinct CDR3 sequences. Sequencing input: blood T cells: a sorted CD56 or NKG2C T cell subset, CD4+ or CD8+ T cells, or bulk PBMC T cells (not recorded which). These receptors were taken from a woman between 45 and 65 years old in good health.

This rearrangement joins TRBV5-1 to TRBJ1-6; without DNA, the TCRdb call of TRBD1 cannot be checked. This CDR3 is 14 amino acids long. Germline V gene sequence: CDR1 SGHRS, CDR2 YFSETQ. The CDR3 sequence: CASSLTGINSPLHF.

This sequence joins TRBV5-1 and TRBJ2-3. Per germline, CDR1 SGHRS and CDR2 YFSETQ. The CDR3 sequence is 16 residues long. The CDR3 sequence: CASSLAGLAGTDTQYF.

Here the CDR3 reads CSARGHRAVGTEAFF. The chain employs TRBV20-1 and TRBJ1-1; with no DNA, the TCRdb D assignment of TRBD1 cannot be verified. CDR1 is DFQATT and CDR2 is SNEGSKA in the germline V gene (reference sequence). The CDR3 is 15 residues long.

This sequence joins TRBV6-6 and TRBJ2-5; TCRdb gives TRBD1 as the D gene, but with no DNA this cannot be confirmed. CDR3 length equals 14 residues. Germline V gene sequence: CDR1 MNHNY, CDR2 SVGAGI (reference sequence). CDR3 residues: CASTEARDQETQYF.

The chain combines TRBV2 with TRBJ2-7; TCRdb gives TRBD2 as the D gene, but with no DNA this cannot be confirmed. From germline, CDR1 is SNHLY and CDR2 FYNNEI. The CDR3 consists of 12 residues. The CDR3 region is CASRSTEVEQYF.

The chain recombines TRBV4-2 with TRBJ1-1; the TCRdb call, TRBD1, lacks DNA for checking. The CDR3 has 17 amino acids. The germline gives CDR1 LGHNA, CDR2 YNFKEQ. The CDR3 here is CASSQETGGEGRTEAFF.

V gene TRBV13 combines with J gene TRBJ2-7; the TCRdb call, TRBD1, lacks DNA for checking. The CDR3 is 16 amino acids. Germline CDR1 PRHDT, CDR2 FYEKMQ (reference sequence). The CDR3 protein is CASSFGLAGEGYEQYF.

The chain joins TRBV3-1 to TRBJ1-1; TCRdb lists TRBD1, though no DNA is available to test this call. There are 17 residues in the CDR3. Germline V gene lookup returns CDR1 LGHDT and CDR2 YNNKEL (reference sequence). The CDR3 spells CASSPPRDRVMNTEAFF.

The chain has TRBV15 and TRBJ2-1; the TCRdb D gene call, TRBD2, has no DNA to confirm it. The CDR3 is made up of 15 amino acids. The germline V gene encodes CDR1 LNHNV and CDR2 YYDKDF (reference sequence). The CDR3 is CATSISSVSYNEQFF.

The chain has TRBV6-5 and TRBJ1-1; absent DNA, TCRdb's TRBD1 call cannot be checked. The CDR3 length is 14 residues. Germline V CDR1 and CDR2: MNHEY, SVGAGI. CDR3 residues: CASSLQLPGGEAFF.

The chain couples TRBV5-1 to TRBJ1-1; TCRdb reports TRBD1, a call that lacks DNA to check it against. CDR1 and CDR2 (germline): SGHRS, YFSETQ. The CDR3 length is 14 residues. The CDR3 is CASSLARGNTEAFF.

The chain carries TRBV4-1 and TRBJ1-5; TCRdb gives TRBD1 as the D gene, but with no DNA this cannot be confirmed. Germline CDR1 and CDR2: MGHRA and YSYEKL. The CDR3 sequence is 15 residues long. CDR3 protein: CASSQGDRGGQPQHF.

The chain uses TRBV9 and TRBJ2-7; with no DNA, the TCRdb D assignment of TRBD1 cannot be verified. Germline-derived CDR1 and CDR2 are SGDLS and YYNGEE. The CDR3 is 12 residues long. This CDR3 reads CASSVGGYEQYF.

The chain couples TRBV6-5 to TRBJ1-5; the D call of TRBD1 rests on TCRdb alone, since no DNA is present to check it. The CDR3 runs to 14 residues. CDR1 is MNHEY and CDR2 is SVGAGI in the germline V gene. CDR3 amino acids: CASSPVVINQPQHF.

The chain joins TRBV19 to TRBJ2-5; TCRdb selects TRBD1, and the lack of DNA leaves this call unchecked. Germline loops: CDR1 LNHDA, CDR2 SQIVND (reference sequence). This CDR3 contains 14 residues. CDR3 sequence: CASSIDLEGETQYF. The full variable domain, in which reference TRBV19 and TRBJ2-5 provide the parts outside the CDR3, is DGGITQSPKYLFRKEGQNVTLSCEQNLNHDAMYWYRQDPGQGLRLIYYSQIVNDFQKGDIAEGYSVSREKKESFPLTVTSAQKNPTAFYLCASSIDLEGETQYFGPGTRLLVL.

The J gene is TRBJ2-5, the V gene TRBV10-3. CDR1 is ENHRY and CDR2 is SYGVKD in the germline V gene. The CDR3 consists of 15 residues. CDR3 amino acids: CAISASNTFQETQYF.

The CDR3 reads CASGGFPRTDTQYF. The rearrangement joins TRBV5-1 to TRBJ2-3; TCRdb's D call of TRBD1 is untestable without DNA. This CDR3 has 14 amino acids. Germline assignment: CDR1 SGHRS and CDR2 YFSETQ.

V is TRBV4-1 and J is TRBJ2-3; without DNA, the TCRdb call of TRBD2 cannot be checked. This CDR3 region has 16 residues. Germline values: CDR1 MGHRA, CDR2 YSYEKL. The CDR3 spells CASSQAPAGIGDTQYF.

The chain carries TRBV6-5 and TRBJ2-1; TCRdb calls TRBD2, which cannot be checked without DNA. Germline assignment: CDR1 MNHEY and CDR2 SVGAGI. The CDR3 is made up of 11 amino acids. The CDR3 is CASTKGSEQFF.

The rearrangement uses TRBV29-1 and TRBJ2-7; TCRdb calls TRBD1, which cannot be checked without DNA. Germline assignment: CDR1 SQVTM and CDR2 ANQGSEA. The CDR3 has 14 amino acids. The CDR3 spells CSVEDGTGVSEQYF.

The chain uses TRBV24-1 and TRBJ2-2; TCRdb's D call, TRBD2, is unchecked because there is no DNA. This CDR3 has 16 residues. Germline CDR1 reads KGHDR; CDR2 reads SFDVKD. The CDR3 reads CATSDSSGSVTGELFF.

V gene TRBV12-5 combines with J gene TRBJ2-7. The CDR3 has 13 amino acids. The germline V gene has CDR1 LGHNT and CDR2 FRNRAP. The CDR3 region is CASLSGLDYEQYF. Filled out from reference TRBV12-5 and TRBJ2-7, the complete variable domain reads DARVTQTPRHKVTEMGQEVTMRCQPILGHNTVFWYRQTMMQGLELLAYFRNRAPLDDSGMPKDRFSAEMPDATLATLKIQPSEPRDSAVYFCASLSGLDYEQYFGPGTRLTVT.

The rearrangement uses TRBV7-8 and TRBJ1-1. Germline V CDR1 and CDR2: SGHVS, FQNEAQ. The CDR3 runs to 15 residues. The CDR3 protein is CASSSAVGVNTEAFF.

The J gene is TRBJ2-7, the V gene TRBV5-1. Looked up from germline, CDR1 is SGHRS and CDR2 is YFSETQ. The length of the CDR3 is 14 residues. The CDR3 loop reads CASSLDQSFYEQYF. Full variable domain (rest looked up from reference TRBV5-1 and TRBJ2-7): KAGVTQTPRYLIKTRGQQVTLSCSPISGHRSVSWYQQTPGQGLQFLFEYFSETQRNKGNFPGRFSGRQFSNSRSEMNVSTLELGDSALYLCASSLDQSFYEQYFGPGTRLTVT.

The chain combines TRBV3-1 with TRBJ1-1. The germline V gene has CDR1 LGHDT and CDR2 YNNKEL (reference sequence). The CDR3 contains 15 residues. CDR3 amino acids: CASSQERFGFDEAFF.

The genes are TRBV7-9 and TRBJ2-5; TCRdb reports TRBD1, a call that lacks DNA to check it against. The CDR3 totals 14 residues. Germline loops: CDR1 SEHNR, CDR2 FQNEAQ (reference sequence). The CDR3 region is CASSHNRELETQYF.

The chain is built from TRBV9 and TRBJ1-1; TCRdb lists TRBD1, though no DNA is available to test this call. The CDR3 is 14 amino acids. Germline assignment: CDR1 SGDLS and CDR2 YYNGEE. This CDR3 reads CASSGGQFGTEAFF.